The sequence of this TCR beta chain was determined in a study of blood T cell repertoires in COVID-19. Study-level information: COVID-19 samples collected from the United States, Italy and Spain covered acute and convalescent phases. Nucleic acid was either cDNA or gDNA, and it came from T cells, B-cell-depleted T cells, or PBMCs.

In the authors' workflow: It was from reference gene primer amplification that nucleated cell counts were estimated. Libraries were prepared by immunoSEQ multiplex PCR; TCRdb keeps only in-frame clonotypes and omits some of them. The V and J calls and clone size come from that table; D and trimming were worked out from the DNA. The repertoire holds around 130,000 clones, with approximately 84% as singletons. The CDR3 consists of 15 residues. From germline, CDR1 is SGHTA and CDR2 FQGNSA. V was shortened by 6 bases and J by 8 bases, with 19 bases between the two germline ends. Specimen: peripheral blood. V usage is TRBV7-2 and J usage is TRBJ1-4; D is ambiguous. The receptor was derived from a woman aged 55-70 years with acute or convalescent COVID-19. The CDR3 region has the DNA TGTGCCAGCAGTGGTTCAGGCGGAAGGGAGGAAAAACTGTTTTTT. Its translation is CASSGSGGREEKLFF.